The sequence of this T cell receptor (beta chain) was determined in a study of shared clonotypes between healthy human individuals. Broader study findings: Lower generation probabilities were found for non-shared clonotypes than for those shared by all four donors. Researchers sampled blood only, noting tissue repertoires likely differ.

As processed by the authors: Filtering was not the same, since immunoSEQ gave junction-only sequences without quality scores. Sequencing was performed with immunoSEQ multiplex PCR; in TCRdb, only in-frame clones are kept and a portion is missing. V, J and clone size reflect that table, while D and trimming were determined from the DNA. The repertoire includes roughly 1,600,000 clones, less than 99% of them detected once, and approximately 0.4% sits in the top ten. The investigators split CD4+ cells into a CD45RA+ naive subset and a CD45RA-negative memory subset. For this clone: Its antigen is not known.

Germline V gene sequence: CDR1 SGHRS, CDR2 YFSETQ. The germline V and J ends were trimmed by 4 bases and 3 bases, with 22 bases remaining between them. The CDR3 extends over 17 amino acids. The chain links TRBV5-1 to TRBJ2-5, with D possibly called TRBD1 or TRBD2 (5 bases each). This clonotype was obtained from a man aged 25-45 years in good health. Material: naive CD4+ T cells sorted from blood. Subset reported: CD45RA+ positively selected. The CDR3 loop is CASSRNRGREAKETQYF. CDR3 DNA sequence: TGCGCCAGCAGCCGGAATCGGGGCCGGGAAGCCAAAGAGACCCAGTACTTC. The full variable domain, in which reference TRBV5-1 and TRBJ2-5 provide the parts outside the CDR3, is KAGVTQTPRYLIKTRGQQVTLSCSPISGHRSVSWYQQTPGQGLQFLFEYFSETQRNKGNFPGRFSGRQFSNSRSEMNVSTLELGDSALYLCASSRNRGREAKETQYFGPGTRLLVL.